The source of this T cell receptor beta chain is a study of T cells in Graves' hyperthyroidism and ophthalmopathy (dated by TCRdb to between 2019 and 2020). Study-wide context: Peripheral blood samples were taken at the time of initial diagnosis, prior to any treatment. To identify distinguishing TCR V-J signatures, a discovery cohort of around 100 patients was used, comprising some 43 with Graves' ophthalmopathy and around 57 with stable Graves' hyperthyroidism. Prospective prediction of ophthalmopathy was tested in an independent validation cohort of some 19 hyperthyroidism patients and 15 to 17 patients who later progressed to ophthalmopathy. The 75 to 100 discovery patients were divided at random into training and test sets in a 7:3 ratio. Thyroid tissue and blood T-cell repertoires from six Graves' hyperthyroidism patients were also compared in the study. After blood sampling, hyperthyroidism patients were treated with methimazole at a starting dose of 30 mg daily, and ophthalmopathy patients were treated with high-dose intravenous methylprednisolone. According to the paper, TCR Vbeta CDR3 sequencing was carried out on roughly 130 peripheral blood samples, which came from fewer than 50 ophthalmopathy, under 85 hyperthyroidism and approximately 17 progressor patients.

Ophthalmopathy patients had moderately to severely active disease, Clinical Activity Score of at least 3, NOSPECS grade of at least 4, and duration under 3 months. The study excluded patients with uncontrolled infections, other autoimmune diseases, pregnancy or lactation. Diagnoses were based on clinical symptoms, serum thyroxine and TRAb, thyroid ultrasound and orbital computed tomography. PBMCs were isolated from approximately 10 ml of fresh peripheral blood by Ficoll-Paque density gradient centrifugation. Trizol reagent was used to extract total RNA, and RNA quality was then checked on an Agilent 2100 Bioanalyzer. The germline V gene specifies LGHNA as CDR1 and YSLEER as CDR2. There are 15 amino acids in the CDR3, from cysteine to phenylalanine inclusive. Only CDR3 DNA remains: 45 bases, in frame from the first base. V drops 0 bases and J drops 2 bases, leaving 7 bases in between. Summary of the overall study and its limitations: Most expanded thyroid clonotypes (frequency above 0.001) were also detected in blood, suggesting blood repertoires may reflect thyroid immune responses. Sample size was not statistically predetermined, and blinding of investigators to group allocation was not performed. A model built on a 13 V-J signature distinguished ophthalmopathy from stable hyperthyroidism, reaching around 90% sensitivity and under 84% specificity in cross-validation and 80%/75% in testing. In validation, the model predicted progression to ophthalmopathy with approximately 70% sensitivity and less than 75% specificity, a median of about six months before onset.

This clonotype has a handful of counts. Its antigen has not been determined. No qualities accompany the bases; no much larger clone lies one base away. Amplification of TCR beta CDR3 regions was carried out from RNA transcripts. The TCR CDR3 was subjected to a first round of RT-PCR using the HTBI primer set and the Qiagen OneStep RT-PCR kit. Libraries were constructed in a second round of multiplex PCR, after which size selection and purification were carried out. Sequencing of the libraries was done on an Illumina HiSeq2000 using paired-end 100 bp reads. The study's processing was this. SOAPnuke was used to process the raw data, throwing out any read that contained adapters or uncalled bases, had a mean Phred below 15, or lacked an exact constant-primer or identifier match. High-quality paired reads were merged using COPE v1.2.5, and each unique nucleotide sequence was defined as a clonotype. MiTCR v1.1 was used to align clonotypes to the IMGT TRBV, TRBD and TRBJ reference segments. The analysis was restricted to V-J combinations with a frequency above 0.0001, which together covered just over 99% of the repertoires. A TCS score was defined as the ratio of F50 (clonal expansion) to E x V (chaos), with BLOSUM62-based TCRdist applied between CDR3 peptides within each V-J. Welch's t-statistics and random forest reduced roughly 530 V-J features to 13, which were used in a naive Bayes classifier (R e1071). TCRdb trimmed the raw reads at Q25, called clones with MiXCR and kept productive beta chains. One record per CDR3 amino acid sequence lists the most common genes and DNA. TCRdb's processing, not the authors' own work, is the source of the V and J calls. The sample contains more than 300,000 distinct CDR3 sequences, 15% to 20% of them found a single time. Clones ranked in the top ten supply around two fifths of the sample.

This chain is built from TRBV4-3 and TRBJ1-4, with the D gene not confidently named. This TCR derives from a man younger than 35 with Graves' ophthalmopathy. The material sequenced was blood. CDR3 protein: CASSQERWTNEKLFF. The sequenced DNA is TGCGCCAGCAGCCAAGAGAGGTGGACTAATGAAAAACTGTTTTTT.